These 31 T cell receptor beta chains were sequenced from one sample in a study of cytomegalovirus exposure and HLA in healthy donors. Produced via immunoSEQ multiplex PCR; TCRdb's table is partial and in-frame only. The table shows about 360,000 clones, with roughly 89% occurring only once. Sequencing was carried out using PBMCs. These receptor sequences come from a woman aged 18-29 years in good health and CMV-seronegative.

This clone was detected a few times. The same CDR3 is also encoded by other DNA sequences in this sample. This chain connects TRBV7-6 to TRBJ1-1, with TRBD1 matching 10 bases. CDR3 length equals 15 residues. Germline trimming cut 5 bases from V and 2 bases from J; bases unmatched to any gene: 5. CDR1 SGHVS and CDR2 FNYEAQ come from the germline V gene. CDR3 bases: TGTGCCAGCAGCCTGGGGACAGGGGTTAACACTGAAGCTTTCTTT. Encoded protein: CASSLGTGVNTEAFF.

CDR3 sequence: CASTKYGGRGVTDTQYF. The CDR3 bases are TGTGCCAGCACCAAATACGGAGGACGGGGGGTCACAGATACGCAGTATTTT. The J gene is TRBJ2-3, the V gene TRBV7-6, with 7 bases aligning to TRBD2. Germline CDR1 and CDR2: SGHVS and FNYEAQ. The V segment lost 7 bases and the J segment 2 bases; nucleotides outside the gene matches: 15. The CDR3 covers 17 residues.

This clone appeared a single time. This chain uses TRBV2 with TRBJ2-2, with 10 bases matching TRBD2. V was clipped by 5 bases and J by 5 bases; unmatched bases: 5. The CDR3 is 15 amino acids. CDR1 and CDR2 (germline): SNHLY, FYNNEI. DNA for the CDR3: TGTGCCAGCAGTCCTTCTAGCGGGAGAACCGGGGAGCTGTTTTTT. Residues: CASSPSSGRTGELFF.

The chain is built from TRBV28 and TRBJ1-4, with unresolved D. CDR3 length: 14 amino acids. Per the germline V gene, CDR1 is MDHEN and CDR2 is SYDVKM. Trimming stripped 6 bases from V and 7 bases from J, with 15 bases between. CDR3 sequence reads: CASRDPKEGEKLFF. The CDR3 bases are TGTGCCAGCAGGGACCCCAAGGAGGGTGAAAAACTGTTTTTT.

CDR3 nucleotide sequence: TGTGCCAGCAGTTACGTCCAGACTACTGAAGCTTTCTTT. Translation: CASSYVQTTEAFF. The V call is TRBV6-5, the J call TRBJ1-1; D not certain. The CDR3 covers 13 residues. Trimming stripped 2 bases from V and 5 bases from J, with 9 bases between. In germline, CDR1 is MNHEY, CDR2 SVGAGI.

The chain has TRBV5-6 and TRBJ2-5; D unclear. Trimming cost V 0 bases and J 8 bases, with 8 bases left between them. Germline values: CDR1 SGHDT, CDR2 YYEEEE. The length of the CDR3 is 12 residues. The CDR3 DNA follows: TGTGCCAGCAGCTTGGCCTTCTCCACCCAGTACTTC. Its protein is CASSLAFSTQYF.

This clone is a singleton in its sample. The chain combines TRBV4-1 with TRBJ2-7, with a possible D match to TRBD2 (6 bases). Per germline, CDR1 MGHRA and CDR2 YSYEKL. The V end lost 1 base, the J end lost 7 bases, and 20 bases lay between the germline ends. This CDR3 region has 16 residues. The CDR3 loop reads CASSQVARGTDSEQYF. The CDR3 coding sequence is TGCGCCAGCAGCCAAGTAGCCCGGGGGACGGATTCAGAGCAGTACTTC.

The chain carries TRBV7-8 and TRBJ2-7; D is possibly TRBD2 (6 bases). Germline values: CDR1 SGHVS, CDR2 FQNEAQ. This CDR3 region has 13 residues. The germline V and J ends were trimmed by 9 bases and 0 bases, with 12 bases remaining between them. CDR3 in DNA: TGTGCCAGTACGACAGCGGGCTCCTACGAGCAGTACTTC. Amino acid sequence: CASTTAGSYEQYF. The complete variable domain, with remaining parts taken from reference TRBV7-8 and TRBJ2-7, reads GAGVSQSPRYKVAKRGQDVALRCDPISGHVSLFWYQQALGQGPEFLTYFQNEAQLDKSGLPSDRFFAERPEGSVSTLKIQRTQQEDSAVYLCASTTAGSYEQYFGPGTRLTVT.

This clone was counted only a few times. The chain combines TRBV19 with TRBJ2-7; 7 bases agree with TRBD1. J lost 2 bases, V lost 5 bases, and 3 bases had no gene match. The germline CDR1 and CDR2 sequences are LNHDA and SQIVND (reference sequence). The CDR3 covers 13 residues. The CDR3 sequence: CASSAGGPYEQYF. As DNA, the CDR3 is TGTGCCAGTAGTGCAGGGGGTCCCTACGAGCAGTACTTC.

The chain is built from TRBV6-5 and TRBJ1-5; D uncertain. Trimming took 6 bases from V and 0 from J, leaving 12 bases between them. The germline gives CDR1 MNHEY, CDR2 SVGAGI. This CDR3 has 15 amino acids. This CDR3 reads CASSPSAVSNQPQHF. The DNA of the CDR3 is TGTGCCAGCAGCCCATCCGCGGTTAGCAATCAGCCCCAGCATTTT.

This chain uses TRBV6-1 with TRBJ1-1; D not resolved. CDR1 is MNHNS, CDR2 SASEGT, per germline. V lost 0 bases to trimming and J lost 0 bases, with 11 bases between them. The CDR3 length is 16 residues. CDR3 in amino acids: CASSEAIAGLNTEAFF. CDR3 DNA: TGTGCCAGCAGTGAAGCGATCGCTGGGCTGAACACTGAAGCTTTCTTT.

The chain combines TRBV5-1 with TRBJ2-7, with D possibly matching TRBD1 (5 bases). Germline CDR1 and CDR2: SGHRS and YFSETQ. The V and J ends lost 0 bases and 5 bases respectively, with 18 bases between them. There are 16 residues in the CDR3. The CDR3 reads CASSLEAGLFSNEQYF. The CDR3 nucleotides read TGCGCCAGCAGCTTGGAAGCAGGGTTATTTTCTAACGAGCAGTACTTC.

V is TRBV4-1 and J is TRBJ1-5, with 12 bases that match TRBD1. J gave up 8 bases and V 0 bases, and 17 bases lay outside the gene matches. CDR1 is MGHRA, CDR2 YSYEKL, per germline. This CDR3 is built from 20 residues. Here the CDR3 reads CASSQDRRGRGQGAWEPQHF. CDR3 nucleotide sequence: TGCGCCAGCAGCCAAGATAGAAGAGGACGGGGACAGGGGGCTTGGGAGCCCCAGCATTTT.

The chain uses TRBV4-2 and TRBJ2-7; 8 nucleotides agree with TRBD2. This CDR3 contains 19 residues. Trimming removed 0 bases from V and 0 bases from J; junction bases left unmatched: 13. The germline V gene has CDR1 LGHNA and CDR2 YNFKEQ. The CDR3 nucleotides are TGTGCCAGCAGCCAAGACGTTAGCGGGATTGACTGGATCTCCTACGAGCAGTACTTC. This encodes CASSQDVSGIDWISYEQYF.

The genes are TRBV21-1 and TRBJ2-7; the D call TRBD1 from the table was never checked on the DNA. TRBV21-1 is a pseudogene segment. The CDR3 contains 18 residues. The CDR3 protein is CASSSYKPGHVISYEQYF. The CDR3 bases are TGTGCCAGCAGCAGCTACAAACCGGGACACGTAATCTCCTACGAGCAGTACTTC.

The chain has TRBV7-9 and TRBJ2-1, with 11 bases fitting TRBD2. The CDR3 length is 14 residues. Germline V gene sequence: CDR1 SEHNR, CDR2 FQNEAQ (reference sequence). J was trimmed by 5 bases and V by 7 bases; bases with no gene match: 4. The CDR3 DNA is TGTGCCAGCATAACTAGCGGGAGTAACAATGAGCAGTTCTTC. This translates into CASITSGSNNEQFF.

This chain uses TRBV10-3 with TRBJ2-3, with 8 nucleotides matching TRBD2. CDR3 length equals 15 residues. The V and J ends lost 6 bases and 0 bases, in that order; junction bases with no gene match: 5. Germline CDR1 ENHRY, CDR2 SYGVKD. The CDR3 DNA reads as TGTGCCATCAGGACAGGACTAGCTAGCACAGATACGCAGTATTTT. It is translated as CAIRTGLASTDTQYF.

This clone has only one observation. The V gene is TRBV5-4, the J gene TRBJ2-1; 7 bases map to TRBD2. From germline, CDR1 is SGHNT and CDR2 YYREEE (reference sequence). This CDR3 spans 12 amino acids. The V gene end was trimmed by 2 bases and the J gene end by 9 bases; junction bases not matched to a gene: 2. CDR3 in amino acids: CASSLASGEQFF. In nucleotides, the CDR3 is TGTGCCAGCAGCTTAGCTAGCGGTGAGCAGTTCTTC.

The chain carries TRBV6-1 and TRBJ1-5, with TRBD1 identical over 12 bases. This CDR3 is built from 16 residues. The ends lost 3 bases at V and 9 bases at J; junction bases unmatched: 9. Germline-derived CDR1 and CDR2 are MNHNS and SASEGT. CDR3 sequence: CASSDGTGGLSGPQHF. The CDR3 bases are TGTGCCAGCAGTGATGGGACAGGGGGCCTTTCCGGGCCCCAGCATTTT.

The CDR3 loop reads CAINGGARDGYTF. The CDR3 coding sequence is TGTGCCATCAACGGAGGGGCGCGAGATGGCTACACCTTC. The V call is TRBV10-3, the J call TRBJ1-2; maybe TRBD1 (5 bases). Germline assignment: CDR1 ENHRY and CDR2 SYGVKD. V lost 7 bases and J lost 6, with 15 bases in between. This CDR3 has 13 amino acids.

This clone was found once. The chain uses TRBV4-1 and TRBJ1-2; D is ambiguous. This CDR3 is 15 amino acids long. Germline V gene lookup returns CDR1 MGHRA and CDR2 YSYEKL. The V end lost 4 bases, the J end lost 5 bases, and 17 bases lay between the germline ends. The CDR3 nucleotides read TGCGCCAGCAGCCCCCTATTAGGCGCTAGGTATGGCTACACCTTC. It specifies CASSPLLGARYGYTF.

The rearrangement links TRBV7-6 to TRBJ2-1; possibly TRBD2 for D (5 bases). The CDR3 covers 14 residues. V was pared by 4 bases and J by 9 bases, with 16 bases between. In germline, CDR1 is SGHVS, CDR2 FNYEAQ. Written as DNA, the CDR3 is TGTGCCAGCAGCTACAAGGTCGGGGATGGTGAGCAGTTCTTC. Translating it yields CASSYKVGDGEQFF.

The chain uses TRBV28 and TRBJ2-3; weak D call: TRBD1 (7 bases). CDR3 size: 15 residues. Per germline, CDR1 MDHEN and CDR2 SYDVKM. The ends were cut back, 6 bases at V and 0 bases at J, with 13 bases in the middle. CDR3 nucleotides: TGTGCCAGCAGACCGACAGGGACTAGCACAGATACGCAGTATTTT. It is translated as CASRPTGTSTDTQYF.

This chain uses TRBV4-2 with TRBJ1-2; TRBD1 matches at 9 bases. Germline-derived CDR1 and CDR2 are LGHNA and YNFKEQ. The junction had 12 bases not matched to a gene; V was cut back by 4 bases and J by 6 bases. The length of the CDR3 is 16 residues. The CDR3 loop reads CASSPQAGTGHDGYTF. CDR3 nucleotide sequence: TGTGCCAGCAGCCCGCAGGCCGGGACAGGGCACGATGGCTACACCTTC.

In its sample, this clone was seen many times. This chain joins TRBV25-1 and TRBJ2-7; 9 nucleotides match TRBD1. The trim removed 1 base at V and 6 bases at J, leaving 13 bases unmatched. CDR1 and CDR2 from the germline V gene are MGHDK and SYGVNS. This CDR3 has 17 residues. In DNA form, the CDR3 reads TGTGCCAGCAGTGAATCTCCGGCCGGGACAGGGACCTGCGAGCAGTACTTC. Protein product: CASSESPAGTGTCEQYF.

The chain has TRBV7-2 and TRBJ1-2, with D possibly matching TRBD1 (6 bases). V was pared by 4 bases and J by 8 bases, with 14 bases between. Germline CDR1 reads SGHTA; CDR2 reads FQGNSA. This CDR3 region has 13 residues. CDR3 protein: CASSSRGGAGYTF. The CDR3 bases are TGTGCCAGCAGCTCCCGCGGGGGGGCGGGCTACACCTTC. The full variable domain, in which reference TRBV7-2 and TRBJ1-2 provide the parts outside the CDR3, is GAGVSQSPSNKVTEKGKDVELRCDPISGHTALYWYRQSLGQGLEFLIYFQGNSAPDKSGLPSDRFSAERTGGSVSTLTIQRTQQEDSAVYLCASSSRGGAGYTFGSGTRLTVV.

The chain employs TRBV18 and TRBJ1-6, with 10 bases lining up with TRBD1. Germline values: CDR1 KGHSH, CDR2 LQKENI. The length of the CDR3 is 15 residues. Losses at the gene ends were 6 bases for V and 9 bases for J; bases not matched to a gene: 8. The chain's CDR3 is CASSPDRGEGSPLHF. CDR3 nucleotides: TGTGCCAGCTCGCCGGACAGGGGGGAGGGTTCACCCCTCCACTTT. Full variable domain (missing parts from reference TRBV18 and TRBJ1-6): NAGVMQNPRHLVRRRGQEARLRCSPMKGHSHVYWYRQLPEEGLKFMVYLQKENIIDESGMPKERFSAEFPKEGPSILRIQQVVRGDSAAYFCASSPDRGEGSPLHFGNGTRLTVT.

The V call is TRBV2, the J call TRBJ1-2, with 7 bases lining up with TRBD1. V was clipped by 6 bases and J by 1 base; unmatched bases: 2. This CDR3 is 13 amino acids long. Germline V lookup: CDR1 SNHLY, CDR2 FYNNEI. In DNA form, the CDR3 reads TGTGCCAGCAGGGGGGACAGTAACTATGGCTACACCTTC. Translation: CASRGDSNYGYTF.

V gene TRBV7-9 combines with J gene TRBJ2-7; TRBD2 might be the D (6 bases). V shed 1 base and J shed 4 bases, with 11 bases lying between them. This CDR3 has 14 amino acids. Per the germline V gene, CDR1 is SEHNR and CDR2 is FQNEAQ (reference sequence). The CDR3 loop reads CASSLDGTGYEQYF. Written as DNA, the CDR3 is TGTGCCAGCAGCTTAGACGGGACTGGGTACGAGCAGTACTTC.

CDR3 protein: CASRRQANYEQYF. The CDR3 DNA reads TGTGCCAGCAGAAGACAGGCGAACTACGAGCAGTACTTC. The chain joins TRBV28 to TRBJ2-7; tentatively, D is TRBD1 (6 bases). The V end lost 6 bases, the J end lost 3 bases, and 12 bases lay between the germline ends. The CDR3 has 13 residues. From germline, CDR1 is MDHEN and CDR2 SYDVKM.

The chain employs TRBV28 and TRBJ1-2; a possible D gene is TRBD1 (5 bases). Germline V gives CDR1 MDHEN, CDR2 SYDVKM. The CDR3 totals 14 residues. V was shortened by 5 bases and J by 2 bases, with 12 bases between the two germline ends. The CDR3 DNA sequence: TGTGCCAGCAGTGCTTTATCAGGGAACTATGGCTACACCTTC. It encodes CASSALSGNYGYTF.